This TCR beta chain was sequenced during a study of T cell changes during pregnancy in multiple sclerosis. J gave up 7 bases and V 5 bases, and 5 bases lay outside the gene matches. Germline CDR1 and CDR2: SGHAT and FQDESV (reference sequence). The CDR3 totals 15 residues. Using immunoSEQ multiplex PCR, the repertoire was profiled, and TCRdb retains in-frame clones only, with some absent. Of 42,000 or so clones detected, 90% to 95% appear once; the ten largest clones hold roughly 8.1%. The chain uses TRBV11-1 and TRBJ2-1; TRBD2 matches at 13 bases. This specimen was CD8+ T cells from peripheral blood mononuclear cells, taken in the third trimester of pregnancy. This receptor was taken from a female donor with multiple sclerosis, enrolled in a pregnancy study. The CDR3, as DNA: TGTGCCAGCAGCGGACTAGCGGGAGACATAAATGAGCAGTTCTTC. Protein sequence: CASSGLAGDINEQFF.